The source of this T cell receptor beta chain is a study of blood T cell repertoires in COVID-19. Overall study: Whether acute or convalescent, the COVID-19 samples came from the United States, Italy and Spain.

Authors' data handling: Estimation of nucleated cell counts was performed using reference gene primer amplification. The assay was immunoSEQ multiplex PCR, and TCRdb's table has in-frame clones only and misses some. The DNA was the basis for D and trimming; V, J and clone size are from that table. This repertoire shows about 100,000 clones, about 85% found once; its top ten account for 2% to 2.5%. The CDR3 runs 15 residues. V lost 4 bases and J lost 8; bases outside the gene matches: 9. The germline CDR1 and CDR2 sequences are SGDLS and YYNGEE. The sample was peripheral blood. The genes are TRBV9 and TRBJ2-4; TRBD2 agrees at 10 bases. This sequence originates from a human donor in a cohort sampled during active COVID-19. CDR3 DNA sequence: TGTGCCAGCAGCACACTAGCGGGGTTGTGGGACATTCAGTACTTC. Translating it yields CASSTLAGLWDIQYF.